These 5 T cell receptor beta chains share one sample of origin, sequenced in a study of shared clonotypes between healthy human individuals. Libraries were prepared by immunoSEQ multiplex PCR; TCRdb keeps only in-frame clonotypes and omits some of them. The profile shows about 2 million clones, less than 95% of them singletons. CD45RO negativity and positive selection for CCR7 defined naive CD8 cells, a population that excluded terminally differentiated effector memory CD45RA+ cells. Sequencing used naive CD8+ T cells sorted from blood. The receptors originated from a man between 18 and 29 years old in good health.

The V call is TRBV27, the J call TRBJ2-5; 9 bases match TRBD1. Germline values: CDR1 MNHEY, CDR2 SMNVEV (reference sequence). The CDR3 sequence is 16 residues long. Trimming removed 6 bases from V and 4 bases from J; junction bases left unmatched: 12. As DNA, the CDR3 is TGTGCCAGCAGACCGGGACAGGGAGTCGTGGGAGAGACCCAGTACTTC. It is translated as CASRPGQGVVGETQYF.

V gene TRBV4-1 combines with J gene TRBJ2-3; 9 positions match TRBD2. The CDR3 has 17 residues. Germline trimming cut 2 bases from V and 3 bases from J; bases unmatched to any gene: 9. Germline V gene lookup returns CDR1 MGHRA and CDR2 YSYEKL. The CDR3 DNA is TGCGCCAGCAGCCAATCGCCGGGGCGGGAGGGGACAGATACGCAGTATTTT. It yields the protein CASSQSPGREGTDTQYF.

The V gene is TRBV5-1, the J gene TRBJ1-1; the D gene is possibly TRBD1 (6 bases). The CDR3 consists of 14 residues. Germline loops: CDR1 SGHRS, CDR2 YFSETQ. Trimming cost V 4 bases and J 2 bases, with 12 bases left between them. The CDR3 nucleotides are TGCGCCAGCAGCGGCCGGGACACAAACACTGAAGCTTTCTTT. Translated: CASSGRDTNTEAFF.

This clone was found once. The chain uses TRBV27 and TRBJ2-1; no clear D. Germline assignment: CDR1 MNHEY and CDR2 SMNVEV (reference sequence). This CDR3 has 12 residues. Trimming removed 6 bases at V and 4 bases at J, with 7 bases between. The CDR3 protein is CASSGKYNEQFF. The DNA of the CDR3 is TGTGCCAGCAGCGGCAAATACAATGAGCAGTTCTTC.

The count of this clone is one. The sample has other DNA sequences that encode this CDR3 too. The chain employs TRBV30 and TRBJ2-7; possibly TRBD1 for D (6 bases). This CDR3 region has 12 residues. Germline CDR1 is GTSNPN and CDR2 is SVGIG (reference sequence). Trimming removed 0 bases at V and 4 bases at J, with 7 bases between. The CDR3 loop is CAWSVGAYEQYF. The CDR3 nucleotides read TGTGCCTGGAGTGTGGGGGCGTACGAGCAGTACTTC.